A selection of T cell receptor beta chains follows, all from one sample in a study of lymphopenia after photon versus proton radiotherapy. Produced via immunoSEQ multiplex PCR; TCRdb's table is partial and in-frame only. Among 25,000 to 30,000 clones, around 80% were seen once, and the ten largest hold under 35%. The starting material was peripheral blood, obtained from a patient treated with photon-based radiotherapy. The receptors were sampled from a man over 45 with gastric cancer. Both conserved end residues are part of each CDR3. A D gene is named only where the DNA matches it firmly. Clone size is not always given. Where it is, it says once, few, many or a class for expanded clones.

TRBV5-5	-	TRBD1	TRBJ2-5	CASSSPDRGRRETQYF	TGTGCCAGCAGCTCGCCTGACAGGGGGCGACGGGAGACCCAGTACTTC
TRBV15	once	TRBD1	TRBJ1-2	CATSFLTGANYGYTF	TGTGCCACCAGCTTTTTGACAGGGGCCAACTATGGCTACACCTTC
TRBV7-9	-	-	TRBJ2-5	CASSPRTALGETQYF	TGTGCCAGCAGCCCGAGGACAGCCTTGGGAGAGACCCAGTACTTC
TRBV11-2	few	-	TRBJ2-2	CASSSGHFANTGELFF	TGTGCCAGCAGCAGCGGTCACTTCGCGAACACCGGGGAGCTGTTTTTT
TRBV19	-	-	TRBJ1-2	CASSIDTTRSNYGYTF	TGTGCCAGTAGTATAGATACGACCCGATCTAACTATGGCTACACCTTC
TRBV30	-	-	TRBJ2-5	CAWRRSAQQETQYF	TGTGCCTGGAGACGGTCAGCACAGCAAGAGACCCAGTACTTC
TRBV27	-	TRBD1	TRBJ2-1	CASSWGGDRGDEQFF	TGTGCCAGCAGTTGGGGAGGGGACAGGGGTGATGAGCAGTTCTTC
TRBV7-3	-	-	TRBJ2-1	CASSLMRSHNEQFF	TGTGCCAGCAGCTTAATGAGGAGCCACAATGAGCAGTTCTTC
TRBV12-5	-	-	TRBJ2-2	CASGLVPDGTANTGELFF	TGTGCTAGTGGTTTGGTACCGGACGGGACGGCGAACACCGGGGAGCTGTTTTTT
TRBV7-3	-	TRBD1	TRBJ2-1	CASSVTAGTGAYNEQFF	TGTGCCAGCAGCGTCACAGCCGGGACAGGGGCATACAATGAGCAGTTCTTC
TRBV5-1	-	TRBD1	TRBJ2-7	CASSYPSLRDRPEFYEQYF	TGCGCCAGCAGCTACCCTTCCCTCCGGGACAGGCCAGAGTTTTACGAGCAGTACTTC
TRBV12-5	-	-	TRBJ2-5	CASGFGTSGETQYF	TGTGCTAGTGGTTTTGGGACTTCGGGGGAGACCCAGTACTTC
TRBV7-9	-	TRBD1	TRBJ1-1	CASSLTGGMGNTEAFF	TGTGCCAGCAGCTTGACAGGGGGCATGGGGAACACTGAAGCTTTCTTT
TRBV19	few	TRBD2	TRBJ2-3	CASTPSGGWDTQYF	TGTGCCAGTACCCCTAGCGGGGGGTGGGATACGCAGTATTTT
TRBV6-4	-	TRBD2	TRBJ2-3	CASSDSPSGAGNTQYF	TGTGCCAGCAGTGACTCCCCTAGCGGGGCGGGGAACACGCAGTATTTT
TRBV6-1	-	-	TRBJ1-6	CASSETGGSPLHF	TGTGCCAGCAGTGAAACTGGAGGTTCACCCCTCCACTTT
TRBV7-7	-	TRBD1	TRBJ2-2	CASSPWTGVDTGELFF	TGTGCCAGCAGCCCCTGGACAGGGGTTGACACCGGGGAGCTGTTTTTT
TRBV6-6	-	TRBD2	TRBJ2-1	CASSASGVNEQFF	TGTGCCAGCAGTGCCAGCGGGGTTAATGAGCAGTTCTTC
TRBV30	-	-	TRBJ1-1	CAWSVRQGYTEAFF	TGTGCCTGGAGTGTACGCCAGGGATACACTGAAGCTTTCTTT
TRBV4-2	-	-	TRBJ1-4	CASSFDGYNEKLFF	TGTGCCAGCAGCTTCGACGGCTATAATGAAAAACTGTTTTTT
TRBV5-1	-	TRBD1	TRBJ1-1	CASSVRPGTGLGAFF	TGCGCCAGCAGCGTACGTCCCGGGACAGGGTTAGGAGCTTTCTTT
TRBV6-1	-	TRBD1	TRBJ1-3	CASSGPRGFSGNTIYF	TGTGCCAGCAGTGGCCCCAGGGGGTTCTCTGGAAACACCATATATTTT
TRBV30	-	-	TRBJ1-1	CAWTRGGNGAFF	TGTGCCTGGACTAGAGGGGGAAACGGAGCTTTCTTT
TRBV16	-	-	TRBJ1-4	CASSPFQTPGEKLFF	TGTGCCAGCAGCCCATTCCAAACCCCAGGTGAAAAACTGTTTTTT
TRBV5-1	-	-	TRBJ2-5	CASSFTPDRETQYF	TGCGCCAGCAGTTTTACACCGGACAGAGAGACCCAGTACTTC
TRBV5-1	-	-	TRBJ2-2	CASSFGWNTGELFF	TGCGCCAGCAGCTTCGGGTGGAACACCGGGGAGCTGTTTTTT
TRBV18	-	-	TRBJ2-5	CASSQPGTRIETQYF	TGTGCCAGCTCCCAACCGGGGACGAGGATAGAGACCCAGTACTTC
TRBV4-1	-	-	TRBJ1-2	CASSQEGNYGYTF	TGCGCCAGCAGCCAAGAAGGGAACTATGGCTACACCTTC
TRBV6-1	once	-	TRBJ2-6	CALSSGAGGANVLTF	TGTGCCTTATCCTCAGGGGCTGGTGGGGCCAACGTCCTGACTTTC
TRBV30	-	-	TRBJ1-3	CAWSWISGNTIYF	TGTGCCTGGAGTTGGATCTCTGGAAACACCATATATTTT
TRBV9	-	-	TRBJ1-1	CASSPSGGLTEAFF	TGTGCCAGCAGCCCAAGTGGGGGGCTAACTGAAGCTTTCTTT
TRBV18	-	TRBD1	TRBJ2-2	CASSGTGDTGELFF	TGTGCCAGCTCGGGGACAGGGGACACCGGGGAGCTGTTTTTT
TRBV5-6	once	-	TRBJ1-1	CASSAYTGVRGKAEAFF	TGTGCCAGCAGCGCGTACACAGGTGTGCGGGGGAAGGCTGAAGCTTTCTTT
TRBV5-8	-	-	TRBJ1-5	CASSFGQHIQPQHF	TGTGCCAGCAGCTTTGGACAGCACATTCAGCCCCAGCATTTT
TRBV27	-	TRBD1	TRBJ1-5	CASGQGHRPQHF	TGTGCCAGCGGACAGGGACACAGGCCCCAGCATTTT
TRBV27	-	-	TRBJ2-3	CASSRTGTTDTQYF	TGTGCCAGCAGTCGAACAGGGACCACAGATACGCAGTATTTT
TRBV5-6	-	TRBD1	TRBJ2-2	CASSYSTTGYAGELFF	TGTGCCAGCAGTTACTCCACGACAGGGTATGCGGGGGAGCTGTTTTTT
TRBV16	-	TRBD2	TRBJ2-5	CASSHGLAEQETQYF	TGTGCCAGCAGCCACGGACTAGCGGAACAAGAGACCCAGTACTTC
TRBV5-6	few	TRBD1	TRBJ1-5	CASSLRGPHQPQHF	TGTGCCAGCAGCTTAAGGGGGCCACATCAGCCCCAGCATTTT
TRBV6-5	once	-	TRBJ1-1	CASSYAEGRAFF	TGTGCCAGCAGTTACGCCGAAGGAAGGGCTTTCTTT